This TCR beta chain was identified in a study of cytomegalovirus exposure and HLA in healthy donors (dated by TCRdb to 2016 to 2017). At the level of the whole study: According to an earlier analysis of 587 of the donors, some 170 million T cells yielded roughly 100 million unique TCR beta sequences and around 280 Gb of sequence data. An early release covering roughly 640 HLA-typed donors comprised roughly 300 gigabases of sequencing data and around 86 million unique TCR sequences. Of the 398 genotyped donors, around 81% fell in the genetic ancestry cluster associated with self-reported Caucasian donors. The aim of the study was to test whether cataloging public T cell receptors could identify signatures of past pathogen exposure. The T cell repertoires of roughly 660 subjects were profiled by immunosequencing and related to cytomegalovirus serostatus. A separate validation cohort of 100 to 150 different subjects was used in addition to the approximately 640-subject first cohort. High-throughput TCR immunosequencing, statistical association of individual TCRs with disease status, and machine learning were combined to predict cytomegalovirus infection status. In a later analysis, previously published TCR beta repertoires from 550 to 700 donors were re-analyzed and high-resolution HLA genotyping was added so that TCR occurrence patterns could be studied. The later analysis used no new phenotypic data to find candidate immune exposures, relying instead on TCR beta sequences and their occurrence across donors. An earlier analysis of roughly 580 of the donors used high-throughput TCR beta sequencing to judge whether each TCR beta V gene segment behaved as functional or pseudogenic. Donor age, sex, ethnicity and CMV serostatus were compiled alongside the repertoire data. Genome-wide SNP genotypes for about 60% of the roughly 700 donors were used in a later genetic analysis, which treated that subset as a discovery cohort. Every repertoire in the discovery cohort had been generated on one and the same sequencing platform. Class I and class II HLA loci were covered by the typing at four-digit resolution. The number of donors typed differed by locus, with about 629-630 for A, B, C, DRB1 and DQB1, more than 500 for DQA1, over 600 for DPA1, and approximately 470 for DPB1. Five DR-DQ haplotypes were handled as single units for association and clustering, since linkage in the cohort was strong. On average, roughly 250,000 unique TCR beta nucleotide sequences were sequenced per donor among 398 genotyped donors of the cohort, with roughly a sixth of those sequences being non-productive. Results the study describes overall, beyond this receptor: According to a later genetic analysis, donors in an Asian-associated ancestry cluster had fewer N-insertions in productive TCRs than the approximately 690-donor mean. The study listed 164 TCR beta chains as associated with cytomegalovirus. When HLA alleles, especially DR and DQ, strongly co-occurred, attributing TCR associations to individual alleles was difficult. According to a later analysis, most CMV-associated TCR beta chains appeared to be HLA-restricted, and the HLA associations seemed to be driven largely by CMV exposure. In a later analysis, HLA-associated TCR beta chains were found to be more clonally expanded and to have lower generation probabilities than equally common non-associated chains. In an earlier analysis of some 540 of the donors, most TCR beta V segments appeared in productive rearrangements about 87% or about 30% of the time, broadly matching IMGT annotations. At a false discovery rate of 0.05, a later analysis linked 15,000 to 20,000 TCR beta sequences to specific HLA alleles. Most TCR sequences were seen in very few donors, while some public TCRs were found in many individuals. A group of highly shared sequence variants was considered likely to be a technical artifact of the sequencing pipeline. About 15 rarely observed V segments, including chromosome 9 orphons, were excluded from the earlier analysis of approximately 600 of the donors because counts were too low. A further reported finding was that TCR beta sequences accurately predicted the HLA-A and HLA-B alleles for most subjects in the first cohort. The presence/absence analyses assumed that sequencing depth was roughly uniform across donors, and that assumption may not be true. In a later analysis, the rate of TCR association differed among HLA loci, with DRB1 alleles having the most associated TCRs and HLA-C alleles having the fewest. The classifier was reported to diagnose cytomegalovirus status with high specificity and sensitivity in both the original and validation cohorts. V-gene and J-gene trimming of TCR beta chains was associated with a missense DCLRE1C variant in a later genetic analysis, and the association was replicated in an independent cohort. A later analysis reported that several top co-occurrence clusters appeared linked to parvovirus B19, influenza, CMV and Epstein-Barr virus. For the cohort, immune exposure information was limited to CMV serostatus. Some IMGT-functional V segments, including TRBV6-2 and TRBV6-3, could not be told apart with the 87-base-pair reads, so those segments were excluded. The cohort was sequenced for TCR beta chains only, and without alpha or paired-chain data the features that could be detected were limited. The authors suggested that the approach could potentially be extended to other disease states and immunological phenotypes. In vitro tests confirmed that a few of the cytomegalovirus-associated TCR beta chains recognize cytomegalovirus antigens. Correlated functional status among segregating V segments might reflect linkage disequilibrium, but an unknown experimental factor could not be ruled out. Because HLA typing was unavailable for some donors at each locus, only the typed subset was used in association tests.

Unmatched junction bases come to 13, with V trimmed by 5 bases and J by 0 bases. The CDR3 spans 19 residues, from the cysteine through the phenylalanine. CDR3 DNA only is kept here, 57 bases in frame from base 1. The cohort comprised approximately 700 healthy bone marrow donors. At the time of sampling, every cohort member was nominally healthy, though immune exposures that went unrecorded were likely present. The donor tested CMV seropositive and was one of the 289 seropositive cohort members. A peripheral blood sample was provided by each donor, and peripheral blood mononuclear cells were used for TCR beta sequencing. Genomic DNA was extracted from the blood cell samples with the Qiagen DNeasy Blood Extraction Kit. In regard to this clone: Its recognized antigen is unknown. Base-call qualities are not available, and no considerably larger clone is one nucleotide away.

Library generation was performed with the immunoSEQ multiplex PCR assay. For the multiplex PCR, a mixture combining 60 forward primers for TCR Vbeta segments and 13 reverse primers for TCR Jbeta segments was used. A multiplex PCR assay on genomic DNA amplified the CDR3 region of rearranged TCR beta genes. On the Illumina HiSeq System, the amplified TCR beta libraries were sequenced as 87-base-pair reads. The original pipeline was this. In a later analysis, roughly 80 million unique TCR beta chains were counted across the roughly 610 repertoires, and roughly 11 million of these chains were shared by at least two donors. A nearest-neighbor algorithm error-corrected the raw reads and collapsed the reads into unique sequences, merging closely related sequences to remove PCR and sequencing errors. To assign V, D and J gene segments, CDR3 sequences were aligned to IMGT reference sequences. For a sequence to be retained, a match of at least six nucleotides to both a V gene segment and a J gene segment was required. A rearrangement was called productive if the CDR3 had no stop codons and remained in frame with V and J, and every other rearrangement was called non-productive. Following IMGT convention, CDR3 was defined as the stretch from the second conserved V-encoded cysteine to the conserved J-encoded phenylalanine. Sequences without an unambiguous match to a single V gene segment were excluded from the earlier analysis of about 630 of the donors. In an earlier analysis of 587 of the donors, V segments were called functional above 56.7% productive rearrangements and were called segregating when the between-donor standard deviation exceeded 5%. A statistical classification framework was developed to diagnose cytomegalovirus status using the catalog of TCR beta chain sequences. A later analysis assigned V and J genes by comparing TCR nucleotide sequences with IMGT/GENE-DB human TR gene sequences. Using the TCRdist pipeline, a later analysis assigned CDR3 sequences along with most-parsimonious VDJ recombination scenarios. A later analysis defined each TCR beta chain by its CDR3 amino acid sequence plus V-gene family, and excluded reads lacking a unique V-gene family. A later analysis removed several hundred highly shared, low-generation-probability nucleotide sequences to deal with suspected cross-contamination and a sequencing artifact. A later analysis calculated a clonal expansion index for each public chain from normalized within-repertoire ranks of inferred template counts. In a later analysis, generation probabilities were computed with a VDJ recombination model fitted to out-of-frame rearrangements, and the resulting probabilities were checked against IGoR. A later analysis scored TCR-TCR, TCR-HLA and TCR-CMV co-occurrence with hypergeometric tests, applying a repertoire-size bias correction to TCR pairs. False discovery rates were estimated in a later analysis by permuting HLA or CMV assignments 20 times. A later analysis grouped co-occurring TCRs with DBSCAN, adding TCRdist sequence similarity when clustering within HLA-allele-positive subsets. For co-occurrence clustering, repertoires with fewer than 30,000 or more than 120,000 public chains were excluded, along with roughly five repertoires with anomalous nucleotide sharing. Held by TCRdb, this immuneACCESS table contains in-frame sequences only and omits some clones. Under half of the omission traces to an unresolved V gene where checked; the cause of the rest is unknown. The V and J calls and clone size were taken over from that table, and D and trimming were inferred from the DNA. Present in this sample are around 100,000 clones, about 77% of which were seen just once. The leading ten clones occupy under 13% of the sample.

The sequence joins TRBV5-7 to TRBJ1-6, and 8 junctional nucleotides match TRBD1. TRBV5-7 is an ORF for which the function is uncertain. The sequence came from a woman between 18 and 30 years old in good health and CMV-seropositive. The sample consisted of PBMCs. The CDR3 sequence is CASSKTGTGEGSYNSPLHF. The nucleotide sequence is given as TGTGCCAGCAGTAAAACCGGGACAGGTGAGGGCTCCTATAATTCACCCCTCCACTTT.